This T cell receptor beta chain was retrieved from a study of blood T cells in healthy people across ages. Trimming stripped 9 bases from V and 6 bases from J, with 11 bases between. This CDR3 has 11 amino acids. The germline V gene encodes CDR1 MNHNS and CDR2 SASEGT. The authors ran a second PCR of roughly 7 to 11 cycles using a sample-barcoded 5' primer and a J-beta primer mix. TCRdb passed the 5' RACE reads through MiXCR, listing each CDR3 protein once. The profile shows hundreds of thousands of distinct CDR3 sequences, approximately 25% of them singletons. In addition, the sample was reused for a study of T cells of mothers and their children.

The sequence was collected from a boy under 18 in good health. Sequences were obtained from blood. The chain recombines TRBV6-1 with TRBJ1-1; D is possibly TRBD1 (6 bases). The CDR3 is CASGGLSEAFF. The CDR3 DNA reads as TGTGCCAGTGGGGGGCTGTCTGAAGCTTTCTTT.